This T cell receptor (beta chain) came from a study of a mutant IDH1 vaccine in newly diagnosed glioma. On the study more broadly: Patients received vaccination from 4-6 weeks after radiotherapy alone, or with temozolomide cycles. Beforehand, treatment had been radiotherapy, temozolomide, or both; the majority received both.

Repertoires were generated with immunoSEQ multiplex PCR, while TCRdb's copy carries only in-frame clones and drops some. The data hold fewer than 150,000 clones, with about 90% observed a single time. Time point specified: week 11, during vaccination. One vaccine dose held 300 ug of mutant IDH1 20-mer peptide and came with topical imiquimod. With 8 bases removed from V and 4 bases from J, the gap between germline ends came to 6 bases. Germline V gene lookup returns CDR1 SNHLY and CDR2 FYNNEI. The CDR3 length is 11 residues. Details on this clone: Its specificity is unknown.

The sequence was obtained from a woman aged 45 to 65 with glioma. V gene TRBV2 combines with J gene TRBJ2-1; D is unclear. This sample comprised PBMCs, obtained from a glioma patient whose treatment included an IDH1 peptide vaccine. The CDR3 sequence is CASAVYNEQFF. The CDR3 DNA is TGTGCCAGCGCTGTTTACAATGAGCAGTTCTTC.